Reported below is one T cell receptor beta chain. Some clones are missing from TCRdb's copy, which holds only in-frame ones; the method was immunoSEQ multiplex PCR. The repertoire holds some 300,000 clones, with 70% to 90% as singletons. This sample is drawn from a study of blood T cell repertoires in COVID-19. The CDR3 covers 15 residues. Trimming shortened V by 3 bases and J by 8 bases, and 14 bases separated the two germline ends. Germline CDR1 and CDR2: MGHRA and YSYEKL. Material: PBMCs or T cells enriched from blood (not recorded which). This receptor was identified in a man aged 30-40 years who had recovered from COVID-19. The gene calls are TRBV4-1 and TRBJ1-6; D is uncertain. CDR3 DNA: TGCGCCAGCAGCCAGTACGGGTCCGTGGATTCACCCCTCCACTTT. Translation: CASSQYGSVDSPLHF.